The source of this T cell receptor (beta chain) is a study of cytomegalovirus exposure and HLA in healthy donors. The CDR3 is made up of 12 amino acids. Trimming pared 6 bases from V and 1 base from J, leaving 9 bases between. CDR1 is SQVTM and CDR2 is ANQGSEA in the germline V gene. The PCR employed 60 Vbeta primers together with 13 Jbeta primers. Produced via immunoSEQ multiplex PCR; TCRdb's table is partial and in-frame only. In the table there are some 110,000 clones, around 66% of which are singletons. The genes are TRBV29-1 and TRBJ2-5; weak D call: TRBD1 (5 bases). The sequencing sample was made of PBMCs. The source of this sequence is a woman aged 40-49 years in good health and CMV-seropositive. The CDR3 loop reads CSVATVQETQYF. DNA of the CDR3: TGCAGCGTCGCGACAGTCCAAGAGACCCAGTACTTC.